The 20 T cell receptor beta chains presented below share a single source sample, sequenced in a study of blood T cell repertoires in COVID-19. Sequencing was performed with immunoSEQ multiplex PCR; in TCRdb, only in-frame clones are kept and a portion is missing. The top ten hold roughly 6.2% of the sample, which has fewer than 250,000 clones, around 83% seen once. The sample consisted of PBMCs or T cells enriched from blood (not recorded which). The receptors derive from a woman aged 40 to 50 who had recovered from COVID-19.

The chain is built from TRBV2 and TRBJ1-3; 8 bases match TRBD1. The CDR3 is 14 residues long. V shed 7 bases and J 3 bases; nucleotides not matched to a gene: 5. Germline CDR1 and CDR2: SNHLY and FYNNEI. The CDR3 nucleotides are TGTGCCAGCAAAGAGGACAGGGTTGGAAACACCATATATTTT. It translates to CASKEDRVGNTIYF.

The chain couples TRBV21-1 to TRBJ2-7; TRBD2 reflects the table's D call only, with no check against the DNA. TRBV21-1 corresponds to a pseudogene. The CDR3 is 19 residues long. CDR3 nucleotides: TGTGCCAGCAGCAAAATAATCCGACTAGCGGGAGGTCCTGCCTACGAGCAGTACTTC. This codes for CASSKIIRLAGGPAYEQYF.

This chain connects TRBV9 to TRBJ2-2; 10 nucleotides align to TRBD2. With 4 bases clipped from V and 2 bases from J, the junction kept 8 bases outside the gene matches. Per the germline V gene, CDR1 is SGDLS and CDR2 is YYNGEE. This CDR3 is built from 17 residues. The CDR3 DNA is TGTGCCAGCAGCCCCCGTTTAGCGGGAGGCAACACCGGGGAGCTGTTTTTT. Protein product: CASSPRLAGGNTGELFF.

The chain employs TRBV6-2 or TRBV6-3 and TRBJ1-1, with TRBD1 matching over 8 bases. This CDR3 has 17 residues. Unmatched junction bases numbered 10, after V lost 1 base and J lost 3 bases. Looked up from germline, CDR1 is MNHEY and CDR2 is SVGEGT. The CDR3 region has the DNA TGTGCCAGCAGTTACTTTCAGGGGGCCCGGTGGGACACTGAAGCTTTCTTT. This gives the protein CASSYFQGARWDTEAFF.

V is TRBV6-5 and J is TRBJ1-2, with D possibly TRBD1 on 5 matching bases. The length of the CDR3 is 13 residues. Per the germline V gene, CDR1 is MNHEY and CDR2 is SVGAGI. V dropped 6 bases and J dropped 4 bases, with 12 bases sitting between them. CDR3 sequence reads: CASSFRGGYGYTF. The CDR3 nucleotides are TGTGCCAGCAGCTTCCGGGGGGGCTATGGCTACACCTTC.

This clone was observed a single time. Sequence at one end of the junction differs from germline and may be a read error. The chain couples TRBV18 to TRBJ2-1; D is possibly TRBD2 (6 bases). This CDR3 is 12 amino acids long. Looked up from germline, CDR1 is KGHSH and CDR2 is LQKENI. CDR3 coding DNA: TGTGCCAGCGCACCGGGACTTAATGAGCAGTTCTTC. Encoded protein: CASAPGLNEQFF.

In this sample, this clone turned up once. This rearrangement joins TRBV5-5 to TRBJ2-5, with TRBD1 matching 7 bases. The V segment lost 4 bases and the J segment 5 bases; nucleotides outside the gene matches: 8. This CDR3 is built from 14 residues. The germline V gene has CDR1 SGHKS and CDR2 YYEKEE (reference sequence). In nucleotides, the CDR3 is TGTGCCAGCAGCCCCGGGACAGCCGTTGAGACCCAGTACTTC. Translation gives CASSPGTAVETQYF.

In DNA, the CDR3 is TGTGCCAGCACCTCCGGGACAGGGTTGACGGGCTACACCTTC. Its protein product is CASTSGTGLTGYTF. This chain joins TRBV6-5 and TRBJ1-2; TRBD1 agrees at 9 bases. The CDR3 loop spans 14 amino acids. The germline gives CDR1 MNHEY, CDR2 SVGAGI. The V gene end was trimmed by 7 bases and the J gene end by 8 bases; junction bases not matched to a gene: 11.

The chain uses TRBV5-6 and TRBJ2-5, with TRBD2 matching 15 bases. V lost 3 bases and J lost 1; bases outside the gene matches: 7. Looked up from germline, CDR1 is SGHDT and CDR2 is YYEEEE. This CDR3 is built from 18 residues. CDR3 coding DNA: TGTGCCAGCAGCTGGAGGACTAGCGGGAGGGCTCCCCAAGAGACCCAGTACTTC. Amino acids: CASSWRTSGRAPQETQYF.

This chain connects TRBV27 to TRBJ2-2, with D hard to call. The germline V and J ends were trimmed by 0 bases and 2 bases, with 13 bases remaining between them. Germline V lookup: CDR1 MNHEY, CDR2 SMNVEV (reference sequence). The CDR3 loop spans 17 amino acids. This chain's CDR3 is CASSLSVAQVNTGELFF. The CDR3 DNA reads as TGTGCCAGCAGTTTATCCGTTGCGCAGGTTAACACCGGGGAGCTGTTTTTT.

The chain uses TRBV3-1 (or the pseudogene TRBV3-2) and TRBJ1-1, with D possibly being TRBD1 (5 bases). This CDR3 spans 14 amino acids. Trimming cost V 4 bases and J 1 base, with 10 bases left between them. Germline CDR1 is LGHDT and CDR2 is YNNKEL (reference sequence). CDR3 amino acids: CASSPTTGNTEAFF. The CDR3 DNA is TGTGCCAGCAGCCCGACCACAGGGAACACTGAAGCTTTCTTT.

The gene calls are TRBV4-1 and TRBJ2-1; 12 bases line up with TRBD2. Germline V CDR1 and CDR2: MGHRA, YSYEKL. The CDR3 loop spans 15 amino acids. V shed 4 bases, J shed 7 bases, and the junction held 5 bases outside the gene matches. CDR3 loop: CASSLRLAGANEQFF. The CDR3 DNA is TGCGCCAGCAGCCTACGACTAGCGGGAGCAAATGAGCAGTTCTTC.

The chain carries TRBV11-3 and TRBJ1-2; a weak D match, TRBD1 (5 bases). CDR1 is SGHNT, CDR2 YENEEA, per germline. Trimming took off 5 bases at V and 8 bases at J, with 21 bases between the two ends. The CDR3 totals 15 residues. CDR3 DNA sequence: TGTGCCAGCAGCCCGGACGGTTTGGGGCTATACGGCTACACCTTC. Residues: CASSPDGLGLYGYTF.

The chain recombines TRBV19 with TRBJ2-5; D is unclear. The CDR3 extends over 14 amino acids. The V gene lost 0 bases and the J gene lost 2 bases, with 7 bases spanning the gap. The germline CDR1 and CDR2 sequences are LNHDA and SQIVND (reference sequence). Here the CDR3 DNA reads TGTGCCAGTAGTATAGAGAGCAAACAAGAGACCCAGTACTTC. Its translation is CASSIESKQETQYF.

This rearrangement joins TRBV5-5 to TRBJ1-3, with TRBD1 matching over 8 bases. Germline loops: CDR1 SGHKS, CDR2 YYEKEE (reference sequence). The CDR3 is 14 residues long. The V segment lost 4 bases and the J segment 4 bases; nucleotides outside the gene matches: 4. CDR3 nucleotides: TGTGCCAGCAGCGGACAGGGTTACGGAAACACCATATATTTT. The encoded protein is CASSGQGYGNTIYF.

The rearrangement links TRBV6-1 to TRBJ2-1; D may be TRBD2 (6 bases). Germline loops: CDR1 MNHNS, CDR2 SASEGT. This CDR3 spans 12 amino acids. V was cut by 3 bases and J by 7 bases, with 7 bases left in between. The CDR3 nucleotides are TGTGCCAGCAGTGATGGGAGGAATGAGCAGTTCTTC. It is translated as CASSDGRNEQFF.

This clone has only one observation. The V and J genes are TRBV9 and TRBJ2-4, with 7 bases lining up with TRBD1. Germline V gives CDR1 SGDLS, CDR2 YYNGEE. The CDR3 contains 14 residues. V lost 3 bases and J lost 1; bases outside the gene matches: 1. CDR3 nucleotides: TGTGCCAGCAGCGCACAGGGGGCCAAAAACATTCAGTACTTC. Its protein product is CASSAQGAKNIQYF. Complete variable domain (other parts from reference TRBV9 and TRBJ2-4): DSGVTQTPKHLITATGQRVTLRCSPRSGDLSVYWYQQSLDQGLQFLIQYYNGEERAKGNILERFSAQQFPDLHSELNLSSLELGDSALYFCASSAQGAKNIQYFGAGTRLSVL.

The rearrangement links TRBV12-5 to TRBJ2-7, with 7 bases identical to TRBD2. The CDR3 is 14 amino acids. V trimming: 3 bases; J trimming: 6 bases; junction bases outside the gene matches: 8. Germline V CDR1 and CDR2: LGHNT, FRNRAP. CDR3 DNA sequence: TGTGCTAGTGGTTTCGGACTAGAGTTGTCCGAGCAGTACTTC. Protein sequence: CASGFGLELSEQYF. Combining the CDR3 with reference TRBV12-5 and TRBJ2-7 gives the whole variable domain DARVTQTPRHKVTEMGQEVTMRCQPILGHNTVFWYRQTMMQGLELLAYFRNRAPLDDSGMPKDRFSAEMPDATLATLKIQPSEPRDSAVYFCASGFGLELSEQYFGPGTRLTVT.

Concerning this clone itself: This CDR3 is also generated by other DNA sequences in the sample. This chain uses TRBV19 with TRBJ1-2; D may be TRBD1 (5 bases). The CDR3 has 14 residues. CDR1 and CDR2 (germline): LNHDA, SQIVND (reference sequence). V dropped 3 bases and J dropped 2 bases, with 10 bases sitting between them. This CDR3 is CASSISRGNYGYTF. The CDR3 nucleotides read TGTGCCAGTAGTATCTCCCGGGGGAACTATGGCTACACCTTC.

V and J are TRBV3-1 (or the pseudogene TRBV3-2) and TRBJ2-3; D is unclear. CDR1 is LGHDT and CDR2 is YNNKEL in the germline V gene (reference sequence). The CDR3 runs to 14 residues. Trimming removed 7 bases from V and 7 bases from J, with 18 bases in between. The CDR3 loop is CASNPGMTRNTQYF. Here the CDR3 DNA reads TGTGCCAGCAACCCTGGAATGACGCGGAATACGCAGTATTTT.